This TCR beta chain appears in the sequencing data of a study of blood T cell repertoires in COVID-19. At the level of the study: The origin of the acute and convalescent COVID-19 samples was the United States, Italy and Spain. T cells, B-cell-depleted T cells, or PBMCs provided the cDNA or gDNA that served as material.

After removal of 5 bases from V and 0 bases from J, the junction contained 8 bases not matched to a gene. The CDR3 consists of 16 residues. Germline CDR1 reads SGHTA; CDR2 reads FQGTGA. Produced via immunoSEQ multiplex PCR; TCRdb's table is partial and in-frame only. The sample holds about 430,000 clones, around nine tenths seen once. Those enrolled, adults aged roughly 18 to 89 years, came from about two dozen US areas. No more than 2 weeks before study entry, exposed participants had met a case of COVID-19. The specimen was PBMCs or T cells enriched from blood (not recorded which). The receptor comes from a woman aged 18 to 35 who had been exposed to COVID-19. The genes are TRBV7-3 and TRBJ2-3, with TRBD2 identical over 7 bases. The CDR3 sequence: CASSPRGGSSTDTQYF. DNA of the CDR3: TGTGCCAGCAGCCCACGGGGAGGGTCTAGCACAGATACGCAGTATTTT.